One and the same sample provided the 24 T cell receptor beta chains below, sequenced in a study of blood T cell repertoires in COVID-19. Sequenced by immunoSEQ multiplex PCR; TCRdb stores in-frame clones only, minus some. In the table there are 90,000 to 120,000 clones, about nine tenths of which are singletons. What was sequenced was peripheral blood. The receptors come from a man between 50 and 59 years old with active or convalescent COVID-19.

A few counts support this clone. The chain joins TRBV6-5 to TRBJ2-1; TRBD2 might be the D (6 bases). This CDR3 is 15 amino acids long. Germline values: CDR1 MNHEY, CDR2 SVGAGI. The ends were cut back, 7 bases at V and 4 bases at J, with 17 bases in the middle. The CDR3 bases are TGTGCCAGCAATTCCGGGACTGCTGGTTACAATGAGCAGTTCTTC. Translated, it gives CASNSGTAGYNEQFF.

This clone was counted a single time. The gene calls are TRBV28 and TRBJ2-7; 8 bases align to TRBD1. V shed 3 bases and J 5 bases; nucleotides not matched to a gene: 6. The germline gives CDR1 MDHEN, CDR2 SYDVKM. The CDR3 sequence is 14 residues long. In nucleotides, the CDR3 is TGTGCCAGCAGTTTCGTGGACAGGGCACACGAGCAGTACTTC. Protein product: CASSFVDRAHEQYF. The whole variable domain, filled in from reference TRBV28 and TRBJ2-7, reads DVKVTQSSRYLVKRTGEKVFLECVQDMDHENMFWYRQDPGLGLRLIYFSYDVKMKEKGDIPEGYSVSREKKERFSLILESASTNQTSMYLCASSFVDRAHEQYFGPGTRLTVT.

The chain links TRBV11-3 to TRBJ2-3, with unresolved D. The V end was cut by 5 bases, the J end by 0 bases, with 15 bases between. Germline V gene sequence: CDR1 SGHNT, CDR2 YENEEA. The CDR3 runs to 16 residues. The CDR3 DNA follows: TGTGCCAGCAGCCACGAGCCCGAGACTAGCACAGATACGCAGTATTTT. This codes for CASSHEPETSTDTQYF. Complete variable domain (other parts from reference TRBV11-3 and TRBJ2-3): EAGVVQSPRYKIIEKKQPVAFWCNPISGHNTLYWYLQNLGQGPELLIRYENEEAVDDSQLPKDRFSAERLKGVDSTLKIQPAELGDSAVYLCASSHEPETSTDTQYFGPGTRLTVL.

This chain joins TRBV5-1 and TRBJ1-1; TRBD1 might be the D (5 bases). Germline loops: CDR1 SGHRS, CDR2 YFSETQ. This CDR3 region has 13 residues. V was clipped by 1 base and J by 11 bases, with 15 bases between them. The CDR3 region is CASSLSPGELAFF. In DNA, the CDR3 is TGCGCCAGCAGCTTGTCCCCGGGGGAGCTGGCTTTCTTT.

This clone appeared a few times. J is TRBJ2-3 and V is TRBV19; D is perhaps TRBD2 (5 bases). This CDR3 contains 13 residues. Trimming left V 4 bases short and J 6 bases short, with 11 bases between. Germline-derived CDR1 and CDR2 are LNHDA and SQIVND (reference sequence). CDR3: CASSKEGRDTQYF. CDR3 DNA: TGTGCCAGTAGTAAAGAGGGCCGGGATACGCAGTATTTT.

The gene calls are TRBV28 and TRBJ1-4, with TRBD1 matching 9 bases. The CDR3 is 15 amino acids. CDR1 and CDR2 (germline): MDHEN, SYDVKM. The V gene end was trimmed by 6 bases and the J gene end by 5 bases; junction bases not matched to a gene: 7. CDR3 region: CASSTPGQGNEKLFF. CDR3 nucleotides: TGTGCCAGCAGCACTCCGGGACAGGGAAATGAAAAACTGTTTTTT.

The sample holds one count of this clone. The CDR3 bases are TGTGCCAGCAGCTTGGGGGGACAGGGATCCCAAGAGACCCAGTACTTC. This gives the protein CASSLGGQGSQETQYF. The chain joins TRBV5-4 to TRBJ2-5, with TRBD1 identical over 9 bases. With 0 bases clipped from V and 1 base from J, the junction kept 4 bases outside the gene matches. The CDR3 contains 16 residues. Germline V lookup: CDR1 SGHNT, CDR2 YYREEE (reference sequence).

The chain has TRBV6-5 and TRBJ2-3, with TRBD2 matching over 9 bases. CDR1 is MNHEY, CDR2 SVGAGI, per germline. This CDR3 comprises 16 residues. Trimming at V came to 4 bases and at J to 0 bases, leaving 5 bases not matched to a gene. The DNA for the CDR3 is TGTGCCAGCAGTTCCCTAGCGGGAACTAGCACAGATACGCAGTATTTT. This gives the protein CASSSLAGTSTDTQYF.

The V and J genes are TRBV29-1 and TRBJ2-1; 8 bases are a match to TRBD2. This CDR3 has 17 amino acids. J was trimmed by 0 bases and V by 3 bases; bases with no gene match: 10. CDR1 and CDR2 (germline): SQVTM, ANQGSEA. The CDR3 DNA is TGCAGCGTTGACGATAGCGGGAATCCGAGCTCCTACAATGAGCAGTTCTTC. Residues: CSVDDSGNPSSYNEQFF.

The chain links TRBV18 to TRBJ1-3; a possible D gene is TRBD1 (6 bases). CDR1 is KGHSH, CDR2 LQKENI, per germline. Trimming removed 0 bases from V and 4 bases from J, with 10 bases in between. This CDR3 contains 15 residues. CDR3 amino acids: CASSPPSGEGNTIYF. The CDR3 nucleotides are TGTGCCAGCTCACCACCGTCAGGGGAAGGAAACACCATATATTTT.

This rearrangement joins TRBV5-1 to TRBJ1-1; 7 bases map to TRBD1. From germline, CDR1 is SGHRS and CDR2 YFSETQ. The V segment lost 0 bases and the J segment 2 bases; nucleotides outside the gene matches: 7. The CDR3 covers 16 residues. CDR3 amino acids: CASSLEGQLVNTEAFF. Here the CDR3 DNA reads TGCGCCAGCAGCTTGGAGGGACAGCTAGTAAACACTGAAGCTTTCTTT.

This chain joins TRBV12-3 or TRBV12-4 and TRBJ1-2, with D perhaps matching TRBD1 (5 bases). Trimming left V 7 bases short and J 4 bases short, with 13 bases between. The CDR3 totals 13 residues. The CDR3 here is CASNPRVGYGYTF. The CDR3 DNA reads TGTGCCAGCAATCCCAGGGTGGGCTATGGCTACACCTTC.

V is TRBV29-1 and J is TRBJ2-3; D gene ambiguous. This CDR3 contains 13 residues. Germline V gives CDR1 SQVTM, CDR2 ANQGSEA. V shed 4 bases and J shed 1 base, with 9 bases lying between them. The CDR3 coding sequence is TGCAGCGTTGTAGTGGGCGGCACAGATACGCAGTATTTT. It specifies CSVVVGGTDTQYF.

The chain recombines TRBV5-5 with TRBJ1-3; unclear D gene. Germline assignment: CDR1 SGHKS and CDR2 YYEKEE (reference sequence). V was trimmed by 5 bases and J by 8 bases, leaving 20 bases between them. The CDR3 covers 15 residues. CDR3 bases: TGTGCCAGCAGACTAGACGGCTCCGACGGGGACACCATATATTTT. Protein product: CASRLDGSDGDTIYF.

This sequence joins TRBV3-1 (or the pseudogene TRBV3-2) and TRBJ1-3, with 10 bases lining up with TRBD1. Germline V gene lookup returns CDR1 LGHDT and CDR2 YNNKEL (reference sequence). The CDR3 contains 17 residues. The J segment lost 3 bases and the V segment lost 3 bases, leaving 8 bases of the junction unmatched. In nucleotides, the CDR3 is TGTGCCAGCAGCCACGAAGACAGGGGGCTATTTGGAAACACCATATATTTT. Its protein product is CASSHEDRGLFGNTIYF.

J is TRBJ2-7 and V is TRBV27; TRBD2 agrees at 9 bases. Germline V gene lookup returns CDR1 MNHEY and CDR2 SMNVEV (reference sequence). V gave up 5 bases and J gave up 0 bases; unmatched junction bases: 5. The CDR3 covers 15 residues. CDR3 protein: CASSKGLASSYEQYF. CDR3 nucleotide sequence: TGTGCCAGCAGTAAGGGACTAGCAAGCTCCTACGAGCAGTACTTC.

This chain links TRBV4-3 with TRBJ2-5; the match to TRBD2 covers 9 bases. V lost 3 bases to trimming and J lost 5 bases; unmatched junction nucleotides: 10. The germline V gene has CDR1 LGHNA and CDR2 YSLEER. This CDR3 is 16 amino acids long. This CDR3 is CASSHQRTSGRETQYF. In DNA, the CDR3 is TGCGCCAGCAGCCATCAAAGGACCAGCGGGAGGGAGACCCAGTACTTC.

A few counts support this clone. The chain employs TRBV2 and TRBJ2-7, with D perhaps matching TRBD1 (5 bases). The V end was cut by 5 bases, the J end by 7 bases, with 12 bases between. This CDR3 is 12 amino acids long. The germline gives CDR1 SNHLY, CDR2 FYNNEI. The CDR3 spells CASSSLRDEQYF. The DNA of the CDR3 is TGTGCCAGCAGTTCTCTCAGGGATGAGCAGTACTTC.

V is TRBV28 and J is TRBJ1-4; the D gene is possibly TRBD1 (5 bases). CDR3 size: 15 residues. Germline CDR1 is MDHEN and CDR2 is SYDVKM. V was shortened by 4 bases and J by 4 bases, with 13 bases between the two germline ends. CDR3 sequence (DNA): TGTGCCAGCAGTTCCCCGGGGGGGAATAATGAAAAACTGTTTTTT. Encoded protein: CASSSPGGNNEKLFF.

This clone has only one observation. The chain links TRBV27 to TRBJ2-4, with TRBD2 as a possible D gene (5 bases). CDR1 MNHEY and CDR2 SMNVEV come from the germline V gene (reference sequence). V dropped 5 bases and J dropped 1 base, with 9 bases sitting between them. The CDR3 is 14 amino acids. The CDR3 coding sequence is TGTGCCAGCAGTCTGCAGCGGGCCAAAAACATTCAGTACTTC. Amino acids: CASSLQRAKNIQYF.

This rearrangement joins TRBV5-1 to TRBJ2-3; TRBD2 agrees at 7 bases. The CDR3 has 16 amino acids. J gave up 4 bases and V 1 base, and 9 bases lay outside the gene matches. Germline-derived CDR1 and CDR2 are SGHRS and YFSETQ. CDR3 nucleotides: TGCGCCAGCAGCTTGCGGGGTGCGGGAGTTGCAGATACGCAGTATTTT. As protein: CASSLRGAGVADTQYF. Drawing the rest from reference TRBV5-1 and TRBJ2-3, the complete variable domain is KAGVTQTPRYLIKTRGQQVTLSCSPISGHRSVSWYQQTPGQGLQFLFEYFSETQRNKGNFPGRFSGRQFSNSRSEMNVSTLELGDSALYLCASSLRGAGVADTQYFGPGTRLTVL.

The J gene is TRBJ1-4, the V gene TRBV5-1; weak D call: TRBD1 (6 bases). Germline V lookup: CDR1 SGHRS, CDR2 YFSETQ. The ends were cut back, 4 bases at V and 2 bases at J, with 18 bases in the middle. The CDR3 runs 17 residues. The CDR3 sequence is CASSLSPRGRTNEKLFF. The CDR3, as DNA: TGCGCCAGCAGCCTATCGCCGCGGGGGCGGACTAATGAAAAACTGTTTTTT. Filled out from reference TRBV5-1 and TRBJ1-4, the complete variable domain reads KAGVTQTPRYLIKTRGQQVTLSCSPISGHRSVSWYQQTPGQGLQFLFEYFSETQRNKGNFPGRFSGRQFSNSRSEMNVSTLELGDSALYLCASSLSPRGRTNEKLFFGSGTQLSVL.

CDR3: CASRMREGLAGELFF. CDR3 DNA sequence: TGTGCCAGCAGGATGCGGGAGGGCCTCGCCGGGGAGCTGTTTTTT. The chain carries TRBV7-9 and TRBJ2-2; TRBD2 aligns across 9 bases. CDR1 and CDR2 from the germline V gene are SEHNR and FQNEAQ (reference sequence). V trimming: 6 bases; J trimming: 6 bases; junction bases outside the gene matches: 8. The CDR3 is 15 residues long.

This sequence joins TRBV4-1 and TRBJ1-1; 7 nucleotides match TRBD1. The CDR3 spans 16 residues. V lost 3 bases to trimming and J lost 2 bases; unmatched junction nucleotides: 9. CDR1 and CDR2 (germline): MGHRA, YSYEKL. DNA of the CDR3: TGCGCCAGCAGCCAGCCGGGACAGCGAATTAACACTGAAGCTTTCTTT. Translated: CASSQPGQRINTEAFF.